This TCR beta chain derives from a study of Graves' ophthalmopathy and Graves' hyperthyroidism. Hyperthyroidism patients were newly diagnosed, ill under 2 months, and aged 18 to 65 years. Looked up from germline, CDR1 is SGHTA and CDR2 is FQGTGA. There are 16 residues in the CDR3. J was trimmed by 5 bases and V by 3 bases; bases with no gene match: 10. This clonotype was seen just once. Amplified material comprised TCR beta CDR3 regions derived from RNA transcripts. First-round RT-PCR used HTBI primers; second-round multiplex PCR followed. Each CDR3 protein is one row after TCRdb ran MiXCR on the multiplex PCR reads. The sample has 500,000 to 600,000 distinct CDR3 sequences, approximately 35% seen once; the top ten hold about 4.1%.

V gene TRBV7-3 combines with J gene TRBJ2-5; 9 bases map to TRBD2. The sequencing sample was made of peripheral blood or thyroid tissue (not recorded which). This receptor was identified in an adult man with Graves' hyperthyroidism. CDR3 DNA: TGTGCCAGCAGCTTCGAAGGACTAGCGTCTGGGGAGACCCAGTACTTC. Translated, it gives CASSFEGLASGETQYF.